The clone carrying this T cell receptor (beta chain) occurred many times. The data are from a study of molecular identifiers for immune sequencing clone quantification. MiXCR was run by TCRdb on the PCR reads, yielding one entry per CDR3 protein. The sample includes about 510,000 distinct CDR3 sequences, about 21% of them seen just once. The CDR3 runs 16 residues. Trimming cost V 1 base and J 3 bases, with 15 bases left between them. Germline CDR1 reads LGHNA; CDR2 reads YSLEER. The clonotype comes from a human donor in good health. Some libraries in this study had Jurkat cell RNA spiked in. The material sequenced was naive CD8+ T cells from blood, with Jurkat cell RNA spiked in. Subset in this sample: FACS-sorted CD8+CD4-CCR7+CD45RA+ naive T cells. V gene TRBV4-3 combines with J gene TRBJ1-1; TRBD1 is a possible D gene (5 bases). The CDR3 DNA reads TGCGCCAGCAGCCAAGGGTTCGACAGTCGGGACACTGAAGCTTTCTTT. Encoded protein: CASSQGFDSRDTEAFF.